This passage covers 20 T cell receptor beta chains from one sample sequenced in a study of blood T cells in healthy people across ages. A second about 7 to 12 cycle PCR used barcoded and J-beta primers. TCRdb reanalysed the 5' RACE reads using MiXCR and keeps one entry per CDR3 protein. The sample includes 1.6 million or so distinct CDR3 sequences, 34% of them seen just once. Material for sequencing was blood. All receptors derive from a woman younger than 45 in good health.

The sample holds a few counts of this clonotype. The chain carries TRBV27 and TRBJ1-2; weak D call: TRBD1 (5 bases). This CDR3 is built from 13 residues. Germline-derived CDR1 and CDR2 are MNHEY and SMNVEV (reference sequence). The V gene lost 10 bases and the J gene lost 4 bases, with 16 bases spanning the gap. DNA of the CDR3: TGTGCCACCTCCACCGGGACGTCCTATGGCTACACCTTC. Translating it yields CATSTGTSYGYTF.

There are a few counts of this clonotype. The chain joins TRBV11-1 to TRBJ2-1; 7 positions match TRBD1. The CDR3 totals 14 residues. Trimming took 6 bases from V and 7 from J; bases not matched to a gene: 9. The germline gives CDR1 SGHAT, CDR2 FQDESV (reference sequence). For the CDR3, the DNA is TGTGCCAGCAGTTGGGACAGCCATCGAAATGAGCAGTTCTTC. Its protein is CASSWDSHRNEQFF.

This clonotype appeared a few times. This chain uses TRBV12-3 or TRBV12-4 with TRBJ2-1, with TRBD2 matching 7 bases. This CDR3 is 15 amino acids long. The V and J ends lost 1 base and 9 bases, in that order; junction bases with no gene match: 9. As DNA, the CDR3 is TGTGCCAGCAGTTTAGTTCCTAGCGGAGAAGGTGAGCAGTTCTTC. It encodes CASSLVPSGEGEQFF.

About this clonotype itself: Germline is not matched at one junction end, which may reflect a read error. The chain has TRBV13 and TRBJ2-5, with 8 bases aligning to TRBD2. Gene TRBJ2-7 matches the end of the DNA better, so the J call may be wrong. Germline loops: CDR1 PRHDT, CDR2 FYEKMQ (reference sequence). The CDR3 has 16 amino acids. CDR3 nucleotides: TGTGTCAGCAGCTTAAAGGGGAGCGGGAGAAAGTACGAGCAGTACTTC. Residues: CVSSLKGSGRKYEQYF.

This clonotype was observed a handful of times. The J gene is TRBJ2-7, the V gene TRBV28; 9 bases match TRBD1. Germline assignment: CDR1 MDHEN and CDR2 SYDVKM. V was pared by 2 bases and J by 1 base, with 3 bases of the junction left unmatched. The CDR3 is 15 amino acids. This CDR3 is CASSLRQGVSYEQYF. In DNA form, the CDR3 reads TGTGCCAGCAGTTTAAGACAGGGGGTTTCCTACGAGCAGTACTTC.

Worth noting for this clonotype: Germline is not matched at one junction end, which may reflect a read error. The chain links TRBV29-1 to TRBJ1-5; tentative D call: TRBD1 (5 bases). Germline lookup yields CDR1 SQVTM and CDR2 ANQGSEA. The CDR3 extends over 12 amino acids. The CDR3 protein is CSVGGGDQPQQF. CDR3 coding DNA: TGCAGCGTGGGTGGGGGGGATCAGCCCCAGCAATTT.

V is TRBV20-1 and J is TRBJ2-6, with TRBD1 matching over 9 bases. The CDR3 totals 17 residues. After removal of 1 base from V and 4 bases from J, the junction contained 8 bases not matched to a gene. Germline CDR1 DFQATT, CDR2 SNEGSKA (reference sequence). Written as DNA, the CDR3 is TGCAGTGCTAGAGGCCGAGGGACAGGGTCCGGGGCCAACGTCCTGACTTTC. This codes for CSARGRGTGSGANVLTF.

The J gene is TRBJ2-7, the V gene TRBV12-3 or TRBV12-4, with D perhaps TRBD1 (7 bases). The V end was cut by 2 bases, the J end by 3 bases, with 14 bases between. The CDR3 contains 15 residues. Here the CDR3 DNA reads TGTGCCAGCAGTTTAATGCAGGGGGGTTACTACGAGCAGTACTTC. Amino acid sequence: CASSLMQGGYYEQYF.

A note on this clonotype: One junction end does not reproduce the germline sequence, and a read error may be involved. The V and J genes are TRBV30 and TRBJ2-2; 10 nucleotides align to TRBD2. CDR3 length: 15 amino acids. Germline CDR1 GTSNPN, CDR2 SVGIG (reference sequence). Written as DNA, the CDR3 is TGTGCCCGGAGTACCAGCGGGGGGGGTACCGGGGAGCTGTTTTTT. It is translated as CARSTSGGGTGELFF.

The V and J genes are TRBV5-1 and TRBJ2-2; a possible D gene is TRBD1 (5 bases). CDR1 is SGHRS and CDR2 is YFSETQ in the germline V gene. The CDR3 contains 18 residues. Trimming left V 0 bases short and J 7 bases short, with 22 bases between. The DNA for the CDR3 is TGCGCCAGCAGCTTGGAGCCCCAGGGCCCAGGTCTGATCGGGGAGCTGTTTTTT. Residues: CASSLEPQGPGLIGELFF.

The CDR3 reads CASGGQSAEAFF. The DNA for the CDR3 is TGTGCCAGCGGAGGACAGTCCGCTGAAGCTTTCTTT. V usage is TRBV7-9 and J usage is TRBJ1-1; the D gene is possibly TRBD1 (6 bases). Trimming left V 8 bases short and J 6 bases short, with 13 bases between. From germline, CDR1 is SEHNR and CDR2 FQNEAQ (reference sequence). The CDR3 loop spans 12 amino acids.

Points on this clonotype: A read error may produce the germline difference seen at one junction end. The V gene is TRBV20-1, the J gene TRBJ2-3, with a weak D call TRBD2 (6 bases). The CDR3 covers 14 residues. The germline V gene has CDR1 DFQATT and CDR2 SNEGSKA (reference sequence). Here the CDR3 DNA reads TGCAGTGCTAGAAGGTCTACTAGCACAGATACGCAGTGTTTT. Amino acids: CSARRSTSTDTQCF.

This clonotype was seen at least ten times. CDR3 region: CASSPSGDNEQFF. CDR3 DNA: TGTGCCAGCAGCCCTTCAGGGGACAATGAGCAGTTCTTC. The chain has TRBV7-3 and TRBJ2-1; a weak D match, TRBD1 (6 bases). Germline V gives CDR1 SGHTA, CDR2 FQGTGA. The CDR3 contains 13 residues. V was pared by 5 bases and J by 5 bases, with 10 bases between.

This rearrangement joins TRBV29-1 to TRBJ2-3, with TRBD2 identical over 12 bases. The J segment lost 0 bases and the V segment lost 8 bases, leaving 9 bases of the junction unmatched. Germline values: CDR1 SQVTM, CDR2 ANQGSEA. The CDR3 contains 16 residues. In nucleotides, the CDR3 is TGCAGCTGCCGGGGGGGGACTAGCGGGAGCACAGATACGCAGTATTTT. It is translated as CSCRGGTSGSTDTQYF.

The genes are TRBV20-1 and TRBJ1-5, with a tentative D call TRBD1 (6 bases). Deletions cut 0 bases from V and 9 bases from J, with 18 bases between. Germline V gene data show CDR1 as DFQATT and CDR2 as SNEGSKA (reference sequence). This CDR3 has 15 residues. The CDR3 DNA sequence: TGCAGTGCTAGAGATTTAACAGGGCCGATGCGGCCCCAGCATTTT. It specifies CSARDLTGPMRPQHF.

The chain recombines TRBV9 with TRBJ1-1; the D is unclear. This CDR3 region has 15 residues. Germline values: CDR1 SGDLS, CDR2 YYNGEE. V lost 4 bases and J lost 0, with 13 bases in between. The CDR3 spells CASSSTVGMNTEAFF. CDR3 in DNA: TGTGCCAGCAGCTCCACCGTGGGCATGAACACTGAAGCTTTCTTT.

The chain joins TRBV21-1 to TRBJ2-7; the table's D call TRBD1 went unverified against the DNA. TRBV21-1 is flagged as a pseudogene. CDR3 size: 14 residues. The CDR3 DNA reads TGTGCCAGCAGAACTCCGACAGGTACCTACGAGCAGTACTTC. Translating it yields CASRTPTGTYEQYF.

This clonotype has just one count. A much more abundant neighbour one base away suggests this may be a read error. The chain is built from TRBV20-1 and TRBJ2-7; maybe TRBD2 (5 bases). Germline V CDR1 and CDR2: DFQATT, SNEGSKA (reference sequence). V lost 8 bases and J 7 bases, leaving 15 bases between the germline ends. The CDR3 loop spans 11 amino acids. The CDR3 loop reads CSTTRTGEQYF. The DNA for the CDR3 is TGCAGTACTACCCGTACGGGAGAGCAGTACTTC.

This clonotype has more than one count but fewer than ten. The chain has TRBV29-1 and TRBJ2-2; D gene uncertain. Germline V CDR1 and CDR2: SQVTM, ANQGSEA. V dropped 7 bases and J dropped 0 bases, with 15 bases sitting between them. This CDR3 is built from 15 residues. In DNA form, the CDR3 reads TGCAGCGCCCCCGGTGCCGGCACGAACACCGGGGAGCTGTTTTTT. This encodes CSAPGAGTNTGELFF.

The chain couples TRBV29-1 to TRBJ1-6, with D uncertain. The germline V gene has CDR1 SQVTM and CDR2 ANQGSEA. V gave up 0 bases and J gave up 7 bases, with 13 bases separating them. This CDR3 spans 15 amino acids. The CDR3 spells CSVEDPGWENSPLHF. CDR3 coding DNA: TGCAGCGTTGAAGATCCTGGTTGGGAGAATTCACCCCTCCACTTT. The full variable domain, its missing parts supplied by reference TRBV29-1 and TRBJ1-6, is SAVISQKPSRDICQRGTSLTIQCQVDSQVTMMFWYRQQPGQSLTLIATANQGSEATYESGFVIDKFPISRPNLTFSTLTVSNMSPEDSSIYLCSVEDPGWENSPLHFGNGTRLTVT.